The source of this T cell receptor beta chain is a study of cytomegalovirus exposure and HLA in healthy donors. Findings and limits, study-wide: Presence/absence analysis assumed near-uniform sequencing depth across donors. The likely explanation for a cluster of highly shared sequence variants was sequencing artifact.

Primers included in the PCR were 60 Vbeta and 13 Jbeta primers. Per the original methods: Counted up in a later analysis, unique TCR beta chains came to around 80 million, with around 10 million shared. Profiling relied on immunoSEQ multiplex PCR, and the TCRdb table lists in-frame clones only, not all of them. V, J and clone size are those of that table, while D and trimming were read from the DNA. This table holds about 150,000 clones, around 9.7% found once. The table lists this clone with a few counts. Its antigen is still unknown. The germline gives CDR1 SGHKS, CDR2 YYEKEE (reference sequence). CDR3 length: 16 residues. J lost 7 bases, V lost 4 bases, and 6 bases had no gene match.

This TCR came from a man between 50 and 59 years old in good health and CMV-seronegative. Input material: PBMCs. V and J are TRBV5-5 and TRBJ1-6, with TRBD1 matching over 12 bases. The DNA of the CDR3 is TGTGCCAGCAGCCGGGGACAGGGGGCTACCAATTCACCCCTCCACTTT. As protein: CASSRGQGATNSPLHF.